This T cell receptor (beta chain) was recovered during a study of blood T cell repertoires in COVID-19. On the study more broadly: Samples representing acute and convalescent COVID-19 were sourced from the United States, Italy and Spain. PBMCs, B-cell-depleted T cells, or T cells were the source of the cDNA or gDNA that made up the material.

This clone has just a few counts. In the source study's methods: Amplifying reference gene primers gave estimates of nucleated cell counts. The table came from immunoSEQ multiplex PCR; TCRdb's copy has only in-frame clones and leaves some out. D and trimming come from the DNA, and the V and J calls and clone size come from that table. Found here are approximately 170,000 clones, roughly 90% of them singletons; the top ten hold about a sixth. The CDR3 totals 16 residues. In germline, CDR1 is KGHSH, CDR2 LQKENI. The V gene lost 5 bases and the J gene lost 1 base, with 17 bases spanning the gap. The chain is built from TRBV18 and TRBJ1-1; D remains ambiguous. Sequencing was carried out using peripheral blood. The receptor's source is a man aged 55-75 years with active or convalescent COVID-19. CDR3 protein: CASSSQGGLRNTEAFF. The DNA of the CDR3 is TGTGCCAGCTCATCCCAAGGCGGACTCAGGAACACTGAAGCTTTCTTT.